Shown below are 18 T cell receptor beta chains from a single sample sequenced in a study of T cell changes during pregnancy in multiple sclerosis. The method was immunoSEQ multiplex PCR; TCRdb's version includes in-frame clones alone and lacks a portion of them. The sample lists around 78,000 clones, around 93% occurring once. The sequences come from peripheral blood, collected in the second trimester of pregnancy. The receptor source for this set is a female donor with multiple sclerosis, enrolled in a pregnancy study.

CDR3 residues: CASSGTLGEQYF. DNA of the CDR3: TGTGCCAGTAGCGGGACATTGGGAGAGCAGTACTTC. The chain has TRBV6-1 and TRBJ2-7; 8 bases match TRBD2. J lost 7 bases, V lost 9 bases, and 8 bases had no gene match. CDR1 and CDR2 from the germline V gene are MNHNS and SASEGT. There are 12 residues in the CDR3.

This rearrangement joins TRBV18 to TRBJ1-4; D might be TRBD1 (6 bases). Germline lookup yields CDR1 KGHSH and CDR2 LQKENI. Trimming took off 3 bases at V and 7 bases at J, with 15 bases between the two ends. The CDR3 consists of 15 residues. CDR3 residues: CASSPDTGRGEKLFF. CDR3 in DNA: TGTGCCAGCTCACCGGATACGGGCAGGGGTGAAAAACTGTTTTTT.

This chain connects TRBV27 to TRBJ2-4, with 12 positions matching TRBD2. The V and J ends lost 6 bases and 0 bases, in that order; junction bases with no gene match: 18. The CDR3 totals 21 residues. Germline V CDR1 and CDR2: MNHEY, SMNVEV (reference sequence). CDR3 protein: CASSSHSGTSGPGLAKNIQYF. The CDR3, as DNA: TGTGCCAGCAGCTCACACTCCGGGACTAGCGGGCCGGGACTAGCCAAAAACATTCAGTACTTC.

V usage is TRBV6-5 and J usage is TRBJ1-5, with TRBD1 as a possible D gene (6 bases). Germline CDR1 and CDR2: MNHEY and SVGAGI. This CDR3 comprises 14 residues. The germline V and J ends were trimmed by 0 bases and 6 bases, with 9 bases remaining between them. The CDR3 sequence: CASSYSGHSQPQHF. As DNA, the CDR3 is TGTGCCAGCAGTTACTCGGGACATAGTCAGCCCCAGCATTTT.

The chain combines TRBV19 with TRBJ1-1; weak D call: TRBD1 (5 bases). The CDR3 extends over 17 amino acids. V was shortened by 4 bases and J by 1 base, with 19 bases between the two germline ends. Germline V gene sequence: CDR1 LNHDA, CDR2 SQIVND (reference sequence). CDR3 region: CASSRRVRGGKNTEAFF. The DNA for the CDR3 is TGTGCCAGTAGTAGAAGGGTAAGGGGAGGGAAGAACACTGAAGCTTTCTTT.

The chain recombines TRBV4-1 with TRBJ2-5; 10 bases align to TRBD1. Germline CDR1 reads MGHRA; CDR2 reads YSYEKL. The J segment lost 4 bases and the V segment lost 3 bases, leaving 8 bases of the junction unmatched. This CDR3 has 16 residues. CDR3 sequence reads: CASSQGLDRGRETQYF. DNA of the CDR3: TGCGCCAGCAGCCAGGGCCTTGACAGGGGGCGAGAGACCCAGTACTTC.

V gene TRBV27 combines with J gene TRBJ1-3; 7 bases agree with TRBD1. Looked up from germline, CDR1 is MNHEY and CDR2 is SMNVEV (reference sequence). The ends lost 6 bases at V and 0 bases at J; junction bases unmatched: 8. The CDR3 covers 16 residues. The CDR3 DNA sequence: TGTGCCAGCAGACCCTTCTGGACAGGCTCTGGAAACACCATATATTTT. This sequence encodes CASRPFWTGSGNTIYF.

The chain uses TRBV30 and TRBJ1-5, with D perhaps matching TRBD1 (5 bases). From germline, CDR1 is GTSNPN and CDR2 SVGIG (reference sequence). This CDR3 has 15 amino acids. V was trimmed by 0 bases and J by 7 bases, leaving 16 bases between them. The CDR3 sequence is CAWSVGREVWQPQHF. CDR3 in DNA: TGTGCCTGGAGTGTAGGCAGGGAGGTTTGGCAGCCCCAGCATTTT.

The V gene is TRBV4-1, the J gene TRBJ1-1; D not resolved. This CDR3 comprises 13 residues. Germline V gene sequence: CDR1 MGHRA, CDR2 YSYEKL. Trimming took off 1 base at V and 5 bases at J, with 8 bases between the two ends. CDR3 region: CASSQGPVTEAFF. The CDR3 coding sequence is TGCGCCAGCAGCCAAGGCCCAGTGACTGAAGCTTTCTTT.

DNA of the CDR3: TGCGCCAGCGGGGGACAGCTGAACACTGAAGCTTTCTTT. Amino acids: CASGGQLNTEAFF. This sequence joins TRBV5-1 and TRBJ1-1; TRBD1 matches 7 bases. In germline, CDR1 is SGHRS, CDR2 YFSETQ. The CDR3 runs to 13 residues. V trimming: 7 bases; J trimming: 0 bases; junction bases outside the gene matches: 3.

The chain carries TRBV5-1 and TRBJ2-1; 7 bases are a match to TRBD1. This CDR3 has 16 residues. CDR1 SGHRS and CDR2 YFSETQ come from the germline V gene. The J segment lost 4 bases and the V segment lost 7 bases, leaving 14 bases of the junction unmatched. DNA of the CDR3: TGCGCCAGCGGCCCCCTTATTGGGACAGTTTACAATGAGCAGTTCTTC. Translated: CASGPLIGTVYNEQFF.

This chain joins TRBV7-9 and TRBJ2-1, with 11 bases aligning to TRBD2. CDR3 size: 15 residues. Germline CDR1 reads SEHNR; CDR2 reads FQNEAQ (reference sequence). V was pared by 4 bases and J by 5 bases, with 4 bases of the junction left unmatched. DNA of the CDR3: TGTGCCAGCAGCTCCCTAGCGGGAGGCCACAATGAGCAGTTCTTC. Its protein product is CASSSLAGGHNEQFF.

The chain uses TRBV14 and TRBJ1-2; 10 bases fit TRBD1. There are 14 residues in the CDR3. Per the germline V gene, CDR1 is SGHDN and CDR2 is FVKESK. With V trimmed by 6 bases and J by 4 bases, 5 bases remained unmatched. For the CDR3, the DNA is TGTGCCAGCAGAGGGACAGGGGACGGCTATGGCTACACCTTC. Amino acid sequence: CASRGTGDGYGYTF.

The chain has TRBV2 and TRBJ2-5; a weak D match, TRBD1 (6 bases). There are 11 residues in the CDR3. Germline CDR1 reads SNHLY; CDR2 reads FYNNEI. V was shortened by 6 bases and J by 11 bases, with 13 bases between the two germline ends. The CDR3 loop reads CASRTTGQQYF. The CDR3 DNA sequence: TGTGCCAGCAGGACCACCGGACAGCAGTACTTC. The full variable domain, completed using reference TRBV2 and TRBJ2-5, is EPEVTQTPSHQVTQMGQEVILRCVPISNHLYFYWYRQILGQKVEFLVSFYNNEISEKSEIFDDQFSVERPDGSNFTLKIRSTKLEDSAMYFCASRTTGQQYFGPGTRLLVL.

V is TRBV29-1 and J is TRBJ2-5, with 10 positions matching TRBD1. In germline, CDR1 is SQVTM, CDR2 ANQGSEA. The CDR3 is 16 amino acids. J lost 4 bases, V lost 7 bases, and 15 bases had no gene match. CDR3 sequence reads: CSACYLDRGHGETQYF. CDR3 bases: TGCAGCGCTTGCTATTTAGACAGGGGGCATGGAGAGACCCAGTACTTC.

V is TRBV10-2 and J is TRBJ1-1; TRBD1 matches at 9 bases. Looked up from germline, CDR1 is WSHSY and CDR2 is SAAADI. Germline trimming cut 1 base from V and 6 bases from J; bases unmatched to any gene: 9. The CDR3 totals 16 residues. CDR3: CASSEFFGGDRAEAFF. The CDR3 DNA follows: TGCGCCAGCAGTGAGTTCTTCGGAGGGGACAGGGCTGAAGCTTTCTTT.

The chain uses TRBV10-3 and TRBJ1-4; possibly TRBD1 for D (5 bases). CDR3 length: 16 residues. V shed 4 bases and J shed 0 bases, with 12 bases lying between them. The germline V gene has CDR1 ENHRY and CDR2 SYGVKD. The CDR3: CAISVDTGATNEKLFF. CDR3 coding DNA: TGTGCCATCAGTGTTGACACGGGGGCAACTAATGAAAAACTGTTTTTT.

This sequence joins TRBV4-2 and TRBJ2-6; the D gene is possibly TRBD1 (5 bases). CDR3 length equals 17 residues. The V end lost 4 bases, the J end lost 0 bases, and 13 bases lay between the germline ends. Germline CDR1 reads LGHNA; CDR2 reads YNFKEQ. The CDR3 loop is CASSPPAGHSGANVLTF. CDR3 bases: TGTGCCAGCAGCCCGCCCGCCGGACACTCTGGGGCCAACGTCCTGACTTTC.